This paragraph covers one T cell receptor (beta chain) sequence. Its antigen is as yet unknown. This sample is drawn from a study of shared clonotypes between healthy human individuals. Study details: Donors consisted of a couple of women and three men between 18 and 49. The study, taken as a whole, reports: The study drew on few donors, limiting represented genetic and exposure-history diversity.

Germline V CDR1 and CDR2: MNHNY, SVGAGI (reference sequence). The CDR3 sequence is 14 residues long. Trimming removed 2 bases at V and 8 bases at J, with 12 bases between. The deep-level immunoSEQ assay was used. An approximately 200 ng quantity of DNA, roughly 29,000 T cell genomes, went into the sorted-subset replicate PCRs. Here immunoSEQ multiplex PCR was the method, and the copy in TCRdb shows in-frame clones only, minus some. The sample includes approximately 810,000 clones, around 93% seen only once; the top ten take around 24%. Positive CCR7 selection of CD45RO-negative cells yielded the naive CD8 cells, and terminally differentiated effector memory CD45RA+ cells were excluded.

The chain uses TRBV6-6 and TRBJ1-4, with D tentatively TRBD1 (5 bases). The origin of this receptor is a young man in good health. Sample: naive CD8+ T cells sorted from blood. CDR3 region: CASSYGTAMEKLFF. Written as DNA, the CDR3 is TGTGCCAGCAGTTACGGGACGGCGATGGAAAAACTGTTTTTT.